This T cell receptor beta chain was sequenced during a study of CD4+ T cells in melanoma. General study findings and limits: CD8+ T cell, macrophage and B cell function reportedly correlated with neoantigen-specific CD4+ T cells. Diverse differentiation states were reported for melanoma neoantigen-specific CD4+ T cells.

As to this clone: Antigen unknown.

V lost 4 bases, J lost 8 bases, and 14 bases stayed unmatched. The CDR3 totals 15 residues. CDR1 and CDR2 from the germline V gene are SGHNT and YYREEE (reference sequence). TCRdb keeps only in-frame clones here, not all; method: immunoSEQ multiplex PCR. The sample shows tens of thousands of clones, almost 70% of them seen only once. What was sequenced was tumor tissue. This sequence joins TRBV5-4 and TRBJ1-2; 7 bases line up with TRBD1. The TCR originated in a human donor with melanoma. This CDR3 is CASSHPSTGYAGYTF. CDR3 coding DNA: TGTGCCAGCAGCCACCCGTCGACAGGGTACGCCGGCTACACCTTC.